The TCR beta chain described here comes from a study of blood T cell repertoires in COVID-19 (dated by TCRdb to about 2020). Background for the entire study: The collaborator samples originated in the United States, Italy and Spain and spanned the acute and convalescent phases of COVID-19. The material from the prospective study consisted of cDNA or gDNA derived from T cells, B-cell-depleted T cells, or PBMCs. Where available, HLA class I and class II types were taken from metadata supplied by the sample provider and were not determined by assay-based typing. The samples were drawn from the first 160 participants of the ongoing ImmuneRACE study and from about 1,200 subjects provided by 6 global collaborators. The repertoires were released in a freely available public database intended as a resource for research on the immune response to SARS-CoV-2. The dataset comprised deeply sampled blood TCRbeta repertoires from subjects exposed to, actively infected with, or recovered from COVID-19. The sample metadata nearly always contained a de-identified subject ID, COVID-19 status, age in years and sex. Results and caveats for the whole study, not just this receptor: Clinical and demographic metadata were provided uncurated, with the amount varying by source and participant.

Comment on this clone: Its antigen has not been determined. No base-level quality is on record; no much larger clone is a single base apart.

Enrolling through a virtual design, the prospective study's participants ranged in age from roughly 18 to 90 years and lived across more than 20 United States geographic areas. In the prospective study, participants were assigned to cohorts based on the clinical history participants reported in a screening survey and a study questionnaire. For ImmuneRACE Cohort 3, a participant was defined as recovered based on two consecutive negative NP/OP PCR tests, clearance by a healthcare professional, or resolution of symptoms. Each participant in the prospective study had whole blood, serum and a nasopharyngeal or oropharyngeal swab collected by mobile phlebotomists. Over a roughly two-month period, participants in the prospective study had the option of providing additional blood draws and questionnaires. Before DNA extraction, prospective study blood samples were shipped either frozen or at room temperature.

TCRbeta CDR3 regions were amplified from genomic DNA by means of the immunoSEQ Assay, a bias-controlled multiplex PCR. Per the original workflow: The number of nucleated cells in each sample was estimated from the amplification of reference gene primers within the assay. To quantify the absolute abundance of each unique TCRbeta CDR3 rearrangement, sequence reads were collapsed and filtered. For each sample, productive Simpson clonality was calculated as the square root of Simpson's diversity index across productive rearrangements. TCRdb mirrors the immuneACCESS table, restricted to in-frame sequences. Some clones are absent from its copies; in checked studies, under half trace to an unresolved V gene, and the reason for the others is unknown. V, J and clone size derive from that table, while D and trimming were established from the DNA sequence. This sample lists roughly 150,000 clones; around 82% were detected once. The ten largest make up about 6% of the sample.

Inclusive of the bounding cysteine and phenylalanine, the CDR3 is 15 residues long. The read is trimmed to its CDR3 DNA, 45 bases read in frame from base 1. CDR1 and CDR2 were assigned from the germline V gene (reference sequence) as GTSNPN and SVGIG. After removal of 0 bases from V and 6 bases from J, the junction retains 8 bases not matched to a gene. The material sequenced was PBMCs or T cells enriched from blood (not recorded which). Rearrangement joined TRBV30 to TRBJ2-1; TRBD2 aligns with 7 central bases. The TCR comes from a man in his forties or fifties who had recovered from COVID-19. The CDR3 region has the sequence CAWSVLWGGTNEQFF. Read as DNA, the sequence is TGTGCCTGGAGTGTTTTATGGGGGGGTACCAATGAGCAGTTCTTC.